This TCR beta chain was retrieved from a study of T cell repertoires in cytomegalovirus infection. Study-level information: A matching HLA type, together with CMV infection, was signaled by public TCR beta signatures. Study conclusions and caveats: Summed frequency of shared TCR beta families picked out CMV carriers who also had the relevant HLA. Dominating the ex vivo response were HLA-C-restricted CMV-specific TCR beta clonotypes.

TCRdb analysed the reads with MiXCR anew, one entry per CDR3 protein. The sample consists of hundreds of thousands of distinct CDR3 sequences, 24% of them appearing once. As concerns this clonotype: Its antigen remains unidentified.

The sample taken for sequencing was CD8+ T cells from PBMCs. The source is a human donor in good health (CMV status not recorded). Some clones in this sample may be carry-over from other donors' samples.

DNA of the CDR3: TGTGCCAGCAGGCGGGGACAGAGAGGCACAGATACGCAGTATTTT. It translates to CASRRGQRGTDTQYF. The V gene is TRBV2, the J gene TRBJ2-3; TRBD1 might be the D (7 bases). Germline lookup yields CDR1 SNHLY and CDR2 FYNNEI. The CDR3 is 15 amino acids. V was pared by 6 bases and J by 1 base, with 14 bases between.